What follows are 10 T cell receptor beta chains derived from one specimen sequenced in a study of T-cell reconstitution after alpha-beta-depleted transplantation in children. During its preparation, the TCRbeta library received unique molecular identifiers. Each CDR3 protein is one row after TCRdb ran MiXCR on the PCR reads. The data contain 780,000 or so distinct CDR3 sequences, 15% to 20% of them singletons. This specimen consisted of PBMCs, mostly from graft donor cells, obtained 360 days after TCRalphabeta/CD19-depleted stem cell transplant. The receptors originated from a male patient younger than 18 who had a stem cell transplant for acute lymphoblastic leukemia, so the T cells may come from the graft donor.

This rearrangement joins TRBV5-5 to TRBJ2-4; D remains ambiguous. Trimming took 4 bases from V and 0 from J, leaving 14 bases between them. CDR1 and CDR2 (germline): SGHKS, YYEKEE (reference sequence). CDR3 size: 16 residues. CDR3 sequence reads: CASSLIPAIAKNIQYF. The CDR3 DNA reads as TGTGCCAGCAGCCTTATACCAGCTATAGCCAAAAACATTCAGTACTTC.

This rearrangement joins TRBV12-3 or TRBV12-4 to TRBJ2-5; 9 bases align to TRBD2. The CDR3 runs to 16 residues. The V segment lost 0 bases and the J segment 2 bases; nucleotides outside the gene matches: 4. Written as DNA, the CDR3 is TGTGCCAGCAGTTTAGCGCGCCTAGCGGGACAAGAGACCCAGTACTTC. It yields the protein CASSLARLAGQETQYF.

Only a few counts were recorded for this clonotype. This sequence joins TRBV20-1 and TRBJ1-5; D is undetermined. The CDR3 is made up of 16 amino acids. V was shortened by 3 bases and J by 3 bases, with 18 bases between the two germline ends. CDR1 is DFQATT, CDR2 SNEGSKA, per germline (reference sequence). This CDR3 reads CSASSAGSKVNQPQHF. CDR3 in DNA: TGCAGTGCTAGTTCCGCTGGCAGCAAAGTCAATCAGCCCCAGCATTTT.

This clonotype was picked up a small number of times. The rearrangement joins TRBV7-2 to TRBJ2-1, with a possible D match to TRBD1 (5 bases). CDR1 and CDR2 from the germline V gene are SGHTA and FQGNSA. The CDR3 contains 13 residues. Trimming pared 1 base from V and 12 bases from J, leaving 13 bases between. This CDR3 is CASSLEQATMQFF. CDR3 in DNA: TGTGCCAGCAGCTTAGAACAGGCGACGATGCAGTTCTTC.

The chain links TRBV12-3 or TRBV12-4 to TRBJ2-1; D is possibly TRBD2 (6 bases). V was pared by 7 bases and J by 6 bases, with 19 bases between. CDR3 length: 15 residues. The DNA for the CDR3 is TGTGCCAGCACCGGGACTCCACCCGTCCGCAATGAGCAGTTCTTC. As protein: CASTGTPPVRNEQFF.

This clonotype was counted ten times or more. J is TRBJ2-2 and V is TRBV6-1, with D uncertain. CDR3 length: 14 amino acids. Germline V gives CDR1 MNHNS, CDR2 SASEGT. V was cut by 10 bases and J by 0 bases, with 12 bases left in between. This CDR3 reads CATKPGANTGELFF. The CDR3 DNA reads as TGTGCCACCAAACCTGGCGCGAACACCGGGGAGCTGTTTTTT.

In this sample, this clonotype turned up a few times. The chain combines TRBV23-1 with TRBJ2-7; D assignment may be TRBD1 or TRBD2 (5 bases each). TRBV23-1 counts as an open reading frame of uncertain function. V was cut by 8 bases and J by 2 bases, with 22 bases left in between. This CDR3 contains 16 residues. Here the CDR3 reads CASSTSYGTETYEQYF. CDR3 in DNA: TGCGCCAGCTCGACATCCTATGGGACGGAGACCTACGAGCAGTACTTC.

V is TRBV7-8 and J is TRBJ2-7; weak D call: TRBD2 (5 bases). The V end was cut by 3 bases, the J end by 7 bases, with 13 bases between. This CDR3 contains 13 residues. CDR1 and CDR2 from the germline V gene are SGHVS and FQNEAQ. CDR3 in amino acids: CASSLRWGAEQYF. The DNA of the CDR3 is TGTGCCAGCAGCTTGAGATGGGGAGCGGAGCAGTACTTC.

This clonotype showed up just a few times. The chain links TRBV25-1 to TRBJ1-5, with D maybe TRBD1 (6 bases). Trimming took off 6 bases at V and 7 bases at J, with 13 bases between the two ends. CDR3 length equals 13 residues. Germline loops: CDR1 MGHDK, CDR2 SYGVNS. CDR3: CASSATGQQPQHF. CDR3 bases: TGTGCCAGCAGCGCGACAGGTCAACAGCCCCAGCATTTT. The full variable domain, in which reference TRBV25-1 and TRBJ1-5 provide the parts outside the CDR3, is EADIYQTPRYLVIGTGKKITLECSQTMGHDKMYWYQQDPGMELHLIHYSYGVNSTEKGDLSSESTVSRIRTEHFPLTLESARPSHTSQYLCASSATGQQPQHFGDGTRLSIL.

The chain has TRBV5-1 and TRBJ2-7, with unresolved D. Trimming removed 2 bases at V and 5 bases at J, with 8 bases between. This CDR3 is 12 amino acids long. Per the germline V gene, CDR1 is SGHRS and CDR2 is YFSETQ. CDR3 residues: CASSFTPHEQYF. CDR3 DNA sequence: TGCGCCAGCAGCTTTACGCCGCACGAGCAGTACTTC. Looking up the rest from reference TRBV5-1 and TRBJ2-7 gives the full variable domain: KAGVTQTPRYLIKTRGQQVTLSCSPISGHRSVSWYQQTPGQGLQFLFEYFSETQRNKGNFPGRFSGRQFSNSRSEMNVSTLELGDSALYLCASSFTPHEQYFGPGTRLTVT.